This T cell receptor beta chain was sequenced in a study of T cells after yellow fever vaccination (dated by TCRdb to about 2019). Context from the whole study: The SMART-Seq v4 Ultra Low Input RNA kit was used to prepare libraries from fractions with low cell numbers. The cohort comprised two healthy male donors, one aged 18 to 30 and one aged 30 to 40 years. Blood was collected at multiple timepoints before and after primary and secondary immunization, and bulk PBMC replicates and cell subsets were isolated. To follow T-cell clones before and after both primary and booster YFV17D yellow fever vaccination, bulk TCR alpha and beta repertoires underwent longitudinal sequencing.

Synthesis of TCR cDNA relied on 5'RACE template switching, a step that introduced a universal primer site along with unique molecular identifiers. Priming for cDNA synthesis came from both the TCR alpha and TCR beta constant segments. Two PCR steps were used to amplify libraries, with sample barcodes and sequencing adapters being added in the second step. Sequencing of libraries was done on Illumina HiSeq 2500 (2x100 bp) or NovaSeq (2x150 bp). The paper's data handling went like this. Demultiplexing of reads and collapsing into UMI consensus sequences were performed with MIGEC, and V(D)J alignment was carried out with MiXCR. Clonotypes responding to the vaccine were identified with edgeR on replicate PBMC samples, with the criteria of FDR below 0.01 and a log2 fold change above 5 up to day 15. Each bulk clonotype received a CD4 or CD8 identity based on whether the sequenced CD4 or CD8 repertoire contained that clonotype at higher abundance. The public reads were quality trimmed at Q25 with fastp and then assembled into clones with MiXCR by TCRdb, keeping productive beta chains. Every distinct CDR3 protein forms one entry, paired with its most common genes and DNA. The V and J calls reflect TCRdb's pipeline rather than the authors' work. The sample data list a few hundred thousand distinct CDR3 sequences, and roughly 8.7% of these were observed just once. The ten largest clones represent roughly 18% of the sample.

The full study reports these points: The study included only a couple of donors, which limits how far the findings can be generalized. Compared with the primary T-cell response, the secondary T-cell response was faster but weaker, reaching its peak on day 5 rather than on day 15. After the booster, most of the clones that had expanded following primary vaccination were detected again (almost 98% of CD4 and around 88% of CD8), which suggests that memory was broadly maintained. FACS-sorted repertoires could contain abundant contaminating clonotypes from the bulk population, so computational filtering was required. A small share of clonotypes was detected in both CD4 and CD8 compartments, with the overlap likely arising from convergent recombination.

Sequences MNHEY (CDR1) and SVGEGT (CDR2) are obtained from the germline V gene. The CDR3 measures 21 amino acids from cysteine to phenylalanine. The kept DNA is CDR3 alone, 63 bases in frame from the first base. Unmatched junction bases come to 15, with V trimmed by 1 base and J by 4 bases. Taken with the paper, the label for treatment or condition translates to: live attenuated yellow fever vaccine strain. At every blood-draw timepoint, two biological replicates of bulk PBMCs were collected. PBMCs were isolated from peripheral blood using a standard Ficoll-Paque protocol. TriZol was used to extract RNA from bulk PBMCs, CD4 and CD8 fractions, and dextramer-positive and dextramer-negative fractions. For this clonotype: This clone's antigen is unknown. The sample holds no much larger clone one base away, and base qualities are not on file.

The receptor comes from a man between 18 and 35 years old who received the YFV17D yellow fever vaccine. The V and J segments used are TRBV6-2 or TRBV6-3 and TRBJ2-3; TRBD2 lines up with 15 middle nucleotides. The material sequenced was PBMCs, taken on the day of the first yellow fever vaccination. The DNA is TGTGCCAGCAGTTACTACGGGGGGAATCCGGGACTAGCGGGGGGTGCAGATACGCAGTATTTT. It translates to CASSYYGGNPGLAGGADTQYF.